A single sample gave rise to the 8 T cell receptor beta chains below, sequenced in a study of T cell changes during pregnancy in multiple sclerosis. The table came from immunoSEQ multiplex PCR; TCRdb's copy has only in-frame clones and leaves some out. The table records some 20,000 clones, under 95% of them present only once. Sequenced here: CD4+ T cells from peripheral blood mononuclear cells, sampled in the third trimester of pregnancy. The receptors derive from a female donor in good health, enrolled as a control in a pregnancy study.

This clone is labeled as medium-sized. The chain combines TRBV19 with TRBJ2-4; unclear D gene. CDR1 and CDR2 from the germline V gene are LNHDA and SQIVND (reference sequence). The germline V and J ends were trimmed by 6 bases and 0 bases, with 12 bases remaining between them. This CDR3 contains 15 residues. CDR3 nucleotides: TGTGCCAGTAGGGGTACAGACCTAGCCAAAAACATTCAGTACTTC. Amino acids: CASRGTDLAKNIQYF.

The chain links TRBV7-2 to TRBJ2-1; 8 bases are shared with TRBD2. Germline V gene sequence: CDR1 SGHTA, CDR2 FQGNSA. The CDR3 covers 14 residues. The V segment lost 6 bases and the J segment 2 bases; nucleotides outside the gene matches: 3. The CDR3 here is CASSSGVTYNEQFF. CDR3 nucleotides: TGTGCCAGCAGTAGCGGGGTGACCTACAATGAGCAGTTCTTC.

This chain uses TRBV27 with TRBJ2-7, with 10 positions matching TRBD1. Trimming removed 5 bases from V and 0 bases from J; junction bases left unmatched: 4. The CDR3 sequence is 15 residues long. The germline V gene has CDR1 MNHEY and CDR2 SMNVEV (reference sequence). DNA for the CDR3: TGTGCCAGCAGTAAGGGGACAGGGGCCTCCTACGAGCAGTACTTC. Translated: CASSKGTGASYEQYF.

The chain recombines TRBV18 with TRBJ2-6; TRBD1 might be the D (6 bases). The CDR3 is made up of 17 amino acids. Trimming pared 0 bases from V and 4 bases from J, leaving 13 bases between. From germline, CDR1 is KGHSH and CDR2 LQKENI. The CDR3 loop reads CASSPPVTGTGANVLTF. The CDR3 DNA follows: TGTGCCAGCTCACCACCCGTGACAGGAACGGGGGCCAACGTCCTGACTTTC.

The V gene is TRBV9, the J gene TRBJ2-7; the D gene is possibly TRBD2 (5 bases). Deletions cut 0 bases from V and 4 bases from J, with 11 bases between. Germline V lookup: CDR1 SGDLS, CDR2 YYNGEE. This CDR3 has 14 residues. The CDR3 coding sequence is TGTGCCAGCAGCGTAGGGGTTTCGGGGTACGAGCAGTACTTC. Translated: CASSVGVSGYEQYF.

The V call is TRBV5-1, the J call TRBJ2-5; a possible D gene is TRBD2 (6 bases). The CDR3 length is 16 residues. Germline V lookup: CDR1 SGHRS, CDR2 YFSETQ. With 7 bases removed from V and 1 base from J, the gap between germline ends came to 20 bases. The CDR3 loop reads CASASGGWGLQETQYF. CDR3 DNA sequence: TGCGCCAGCGCCTCCGGAGGGTGGGGCCTCCAAGAGACCCAGTACTTC. The entire variable domain, with the rest obtained from reference TRBV5-1 and TRBJ2-5, is as follows: KAGVTQTPRYLIKTRGQQVTLSCSPISGHRSVSWYQQTPGQGLQFLFEYFSETQRNKGNFPGRFSGRQFSNSRSEMNVSTLELGDSALYLCASASGGWGLQETQYFGPGTRLLVL.

V gene TRBV19 combines with J gene TRBJ1-3; D is unresolved. This CDR3 has 13 amino acids. In germline, CDR1 is LNHDA, CDR2 SQIVND (reference sequence). V was trimmed by 7 bases and J by 9 bases, leaving 16 bases between them. The CDR3 region is CASIQRNDVTIYF. In DNA, the CDR3 is TGTGCCAGTATCCAGAGGAATGACGTCACCATATATTTT.

The chain carries TRBV6-1 and TRBJ2-1; 9 bases agree with TRBD2. J was trimmed by 3 bases and V by 11 bases; bases with no gene match: 8. Germline V CDR1 and CDR2: MNHNS, SASEGT. This CDR3 has 14 residues. The CDR3 is CAFRLTSGYNEQFF. The CDR3, as DNA: TGTGCCTTCCGATTGACTAGCGGCTACAATGAGCAGTTCTTC.